This TCR beta chain was identified in a study of blood T cell repertoires in COVID-19. This clone was seen once. Generated by immunoSEQ multiplex PCR, the TCRdb table keeps only in-frame clones and is missing some. The data contain about 350,000 clones, about 90% of them seen just once; the ten biggest clones take up 2.5% to 3.5%. The CDR3 is 17 amino acids. The V and J ends lost 8 bases and 2 bases respectively, with 25 bases between them. Germline V lookup: CDR1 MDHEN, CDR2 SYDVKM. The genes are TRBV28 and TRBJ2-7; D perhaps matches TRBD2 (6 bases). The sequence derives from a woman aged 30 to 39 who had recovered from COVID-19. Specimen: PBMCs or T cells enriched from blood (not recorded which). In DNA form, the CDR3 reads TGTGCCAGCGTCTTAATATCCCACGTGGGCGGGGCCTACGAGCAGTACTTC. Protein product: CASVLISHVGGAYEQYF.